The rows below give T cell receptor beta chains drawn from one sample of a study of T-cell reconstitution after alpha-beta-depleted transplantation in children. One entry per CDR3 protein results from TCRdb running MiXCR on the PCR reads. The sample contains hundreds of thousands of distinct CDR3 sequences, about 8.2% of which appear only once. The source was PBMCs, mostly from graft donor cells, collected 360 days after TCRalphabeta/CD19-depleted stem cell transplant. The source of these receptors is a male patient aged 2-10 years who had a stem cell transplant for acute myeloid leukemia, so the T cells may come from the graft donor. The CDR3 runs from the conserved cysteine through the conserved F or W. A D gene is named only where the DNA matches it firmly. Size values are once, few and many counts, or a class for expanded clones, and some rows have none.

clone_size | j_call | v_call | d_call | cdr3_nt | cdr3_aa
few | TRBJ2-3 | TRBV5-1 | . | TGCGCCAGCAGCTTGGTTCGGACACAGAGGACAGATACGCAGTATTTT | CASSLVRTQRTDTQYF
. | TRBJ1-3 | TRBV28 | . | TGTGCCAGCAGTTTAATCAGGGGCGACACCATATATTTT | CASSLIRGDTIYF
many | TRBJ1-6 | TRBV18 | . | TGTGCCAGCTCAACGGCTGAGGGTTCACCCCTCCACTTT | CASSTAEGSPLHF
few | TRBJ1-4 | TRBV5-1 | . | TGCGCCAGCAGCTCGGGAGAAAAACTGTTTTTT | CASSSGEKLFF
. | TRBJ1-4 | TRBV28 | . | TGTGCCAGCAGTTTCCCGGGCGGGGATGAAAAACTGTTTTTT | CASSFPGGDEKLFF
few | TRBJ2-1 | TRBV20-1 | . | TGCAGTGCTAGAGGGGGCAGACCCTACAATGAGCAGTTCTTC | CSARGGRPYNEQFF
. | TRBJ1-2 | TRBV7-2 | . | TGTGCCAGCAGCTTAGACGCGGCGGACCTCCCCTATGGCTACACCTTC | CASSLDAADLPYGYTF
. | TRBJ1-5 | TRBV7-1 | TRBD1 | TGTGCCAGCAGCTGGCTCCAGGGGGCGAGCAATCAGCCCCAGCATTTT | CASSWLQGASNQPQHF
many | TRBJ2-1 | TRBV29-1 | . | TGCAGCGGGCAAGGGAGACTAGCCTACAATGAGCAGTTCTTC | CSGQGRLAYNEQFF
many | TRBJ1-2 | TRBV7-2 | TRBD1 | TGTGCCAGCAGCCTCGGGACAGTGAATAGCTACACCTTC | CASSLGTVNSYTF
. | TRBJ2-7 | TRBV20-1 | TRBD1 | TGCAGTTCTGGCCTGGCAGGGGGCTACGAGCAGTACTTC | CSSGLAGGYEQYF
. | TRBJ1-1 | TRBV28 | TRBD1 | TGTGCCAGCAGCCGAACCAGGGGGCGGCCAAGGAACACTGAAGCTTTCTTT | CASSRTRGRPRNTEAFF
many | TRBJ1-2 | TRBV7-9 | TRBD1 | TGTGCCAGCAACCCAGCACAGGGGTGGAAAACCTATGGCTACACCTTC | CASNPAQGWKTYGYTF
many | TRBJ2-1 | TRBV10-2 | TRBD2 | TGCGCCAGCAGTGGGGGGACTAGCGGGTATAATGAGCAGTTCTTC | CASSGGTSGYNEQFF
many | TRBJ1-1 | TRBV12-3/TRBV12-4 | . | TGTGCCAGCAGTCTTCAGGGAGACACTGAAGCTTTCTTT | CASSLQGDTEAFF
many | TRBJ2-1 | TRBV7-6 | . | TGTGCCAGCAGCCCGCTCCCCGGGCACAATGAGCAGTTCTTC | CASSPLPGHNEQFF
. | TRBJ2-1 | TRBV5-7 | TRBD2 | TGTGCCAGCAGCTGCGACGATCCGGGACTAGCGGGGGGTATGGCGAGAGAGCAGTTCTTC | CASSCDDPGLAGGMAREQFF
. | TRBJ2-3 | TRBV20-1 | . | TGCAGTGCTACACTCAGCCCGGTCACAGATACGCAGTATTTT | CSATLSPVTDTQYF
. | TRBJ2-1 | TRBV6-2/TRBV6-3 | . | TGTGCCAGCATGGCGGGGCCCTACAATGAGCAGTTCTTC | CASMAGPYNEQFF
many | TRBJ2-3 | TRBV7-6 | . | TGTGCCAGCAGCTTAGGGCCGCCTCGAGTAGATACGCAGTATTTT | CASSLGPPRVDTQYF
many | TRBJ2-2 | TRBV4-3 | . | TGCGCCAGCAGCCAAGATCGTCCCGGGGAGCTGTTTTTT | CASSQDRPGELFF
many | TRBJ1-1 | TRBV7-9 | . | TGTGCCAGCAGCTTACGGTCTGAGAACACTGAAGCTTTCTTT | CASSLRSENTEAFF
few | TRBJ2-7 | TRBV4-3 | . | TGCGCCAGCAGCCAAGACCCGGGACACTCGAGCTCCTACGAGCAGTACTTC | CASSQDPGHSSSYEQYF
few | TRBJ2-1 | TRBV15 | . | TGTGCCATCACCCGCTTAACGAGCTCCTACAATGAGCAGTTCTTC | CAITRLTSSYNEQFF
many | TRBJ2-7 | TRBV28 | . | TGTGCCAGCAGCCGTCGGATCTGGGAGCAGTACTTC | CASSRRIWEQYF
few | TRBJ1-1 | TRBV18 | TRBD1 | TGTGCCAGCTCACCAACCGGACAGGGTGAAGCTTTCTTT | CASSPTGQGEAFF
few | TRBJ1-5 | TRBV20-1 | . | TGCAGTGCTAGAGATCCCAAGGCAACAGGTGCCAATCAGCCCCAGCATTTT | CSARDPKATGANQPQHF
. | TRBJ2-7 | TRBV6-2/TRBV6-3 | . | TGTGCCAGCCAAGGGCACTACGAGCAGTACTTC | CASQGHYEQYF
. | TRBJ1-3 | TRBV20-1 | . | TGCAGTGCTAATATGGACAGAAGCTCTGGAAACACCATATATTTT | CSANMDRSSGNTIYF
many | TRBJ2-3 | TRBV20-1 | . | TGCAGTGCTAGCGGGGTAGGGGCAGATACGCAGTATTTT | CSASGVGADTQYF
. | TRBJ2-3 | TRBV7-2 | TRBD2 | TGTGCCAGCAGCTCCAGCGGGGTGTCAGATACGCAGTATTTT | CASSSSGVSDTQYF
. | TRBJ2-3 | TRBV20-1 | . | TGCAGTGCCAGACCGTTCCGGGACCTTCTCACAGATACGCAGTATTTT | CSARPFRDLLTDTQYF
. | TRBJ2-3 | TRBV28 | TRBD2 | TGTGCCGGCCAAGCGGGGAACACAGATACGCAGTATTTT | CAGQAGNTDTQYF
few | TRBJ2-1 | TRBV7-2 | TRBD2 | TGTGCCAGCAGCGCAGGACTAGCGGGACTACTTAACAATGAGCAGTTCTTC | CASSAGLAGLLNNEQFF
. | TRBJ1-2 | TRBV12-3/TRBV12-4 | TRBD1 | TGTGCCAGCAGCACGGACAGGCCCGCGTTTCATGGCTACACCTTC | CASSTDRPAFHGYTF
few | TRBJ1-6 | TRBV12-3/TRBV12-4 | . | TGTGCCAGCAGTTTTGACAGATTAACAAATTCACCCCTCCACTTT | CASSFDRLTNSPLHF
. | TRBJ2-1 | TRBV11-1 | TRBD2 | TGTGCCAGCAGCTTAGTTTTCCTAGCGGGAGTGGCTGACTACAATGAGCAGTTCTTC | CASSLVFLAGVADYNEQFF
. | TRBJ2-3 | TRBV12-3/TRBV12-4 | . | TGTGCCAGCAGCGTATTAGATACGCAGTATTTT | CASSVLDTQYF
few | TRBJ2-5 | TRBV5-1 | TRBD2 | TGCGCCAGCAGCTTGGCCGGGCTAGCGGGAGGGGAGACCCAGTACTTC | CASSLAGLAGGETQYF
. | TRBJ2-1 | TRBV5-6 | . | TGTGCCAGCAGCTTGGCCGCGAGCGGCCCCTACAATGAGCAGTTCTTC | CASSLAASGPYNEQFF
many | TRBJ2-2 | TRBV4-3 | TRBD2 | TGCGCCAGCAGCCATCTTCTGCGGGAGAGGAACACCGGGGAGCTGTTTTTT | CASSHLLRERNTGELFF
. | TRBJ2-1 | TRBV4-3 | . | TGCGCCAGCAGCCAAGATGGGGGAGGAGTTACTAACAATGAGCAGTTCTTC | CASSQDGGGVTNNEQFF
many | TRBJ2-7 | TRBV29-1 | TRBD1 | TGCAGCGTTGAACGAAATCCCGGGGACAGCTACGAGCAGTACTTC | CSVERNPGDSYEQYF
. | TRBJ2-7 | TRBV29-1 | . | TGCAGCGCTCGGGGCCTCTCTGGTGATTACGAGCAGTACTTC | CSARGLSGDYEQYF
many | TRBJ2-1 | TRBV9 | TRBD1 | TGTGCCAGCAACAGGGGGAGGAATGAGCAGTTCTTC | CASNRGRNEQFF